Below are 22 T cell receptor beta chains sequenced from a single sample in a study of blood T cells in healthy people across ages. Using a J-beta primer mix together with a sample-barcoded 5' primer, a second PCR was run for roughly 7 to 12 cycles. TCRdb recomputed calls from the 5' RACE reads with MiXCR, one row per CDR3 protein. Counted here are 920,000 or so distinct CDR3 sequences, under 45% occurring once; the ten biggest clones make up 18%. Sequenced material: blood. These receptors originate from an older woman in good health.

The chain couples TRBV5-6 to TRBJ2-1; 7 bases match TRBD2. V dropped 6 bases and J dropped 4; count of bases not matched to a gene: 13. Germline V gene data show CDR1 as SGHDT and CDR2 as YYEEEE. CDR3 length: 16 residues. The CDR3 region is CASINPTGGVYNEQFF. CDR3 coding DNA: TGTGCCAGCATAAATCCCACGGGAGGAGTGTACAATGAGCAGTTCTTC.

This rearrangement joins TRBV20-1 to TRBJ1-5; D remains ambiguous. The germline gives CDR1 DFQATT, CDR2 SNEGSKA (reference sequence). Trimming shortened V by 6 bases and J by 1 base, and 16 bases separated the two germline ends. The CDR3 loop spans 15 amino acids. The CDR3: CSAGSLGRSNQPQHF. DNA for the CDR3: TGCAGTGCCGGTTCCTTAGGCAGGAGCAATCAGCCCCAGCATTTT.

Regarding this clonotype: One base away lies a much larger clone, so this may be a sequencing read error. The chain combines TRBV5-1 with TRBJ2-1; 8 bases match TRBD2. V lost 4 bases, J lost 3 bases, and 12 bases stayed unmatched. The CDR3 sequence is 17 residues long. Germline V gene sequence: CDR1 SGHRS, CDR2 YFSETQ. The CDR3: CASSLPTRTSSYNEQFF. The CDR3, as DNA: TGCGCCAGCAGCCTACCAACCCGGACTAGCAGCTACAATGAGCAGTTCTTC.

With respect to this clonotype: Just one base apart from a much larger clone, this may be a read error. V is TRBV7-2 and J is TRBJ2-1, with D possibly TRBD1 on 5 matching bases. This CDR3 is built from 14 residues. Deletions cut 2 bases from V and 8 bases from J, with 13 bases between. In germline, CDR1 is SGHTA, CDR2 FQGNSA. The CDR3 sequence: CASSLCGRVDEQFF. The CDR3 DNA reads TGTGCCAGCAGCTTATGCGGCAGGGTCGATGAGCAGTTCTTC. The variable domain in full, with the rest retrieved from reference TRBV7-2 and TRBJ2-1, is GAGVSQSPSNKVTEKGKDVELRCDPISGHTALYWYRQSLGQGLEFLIYFQGNSAPDKSGLPSDRFSAERTGGSVSTLTIQRTQQEDSAVYLCASSLCGRVDEQFFGPGTRLTVL.

CDR3: CASSVEQGLAGDQETQYF. Written as DNA, the CDR3 is TGTGCCAGCAGCGTAGAGCAGGGACTAGCGGGGGACCAAGAGACCCAGTACTTC. The V and J genes are TRBV9 and TRBJ2-4; 14 nucleotides align to TRBD2. The J call may be mistaken, given a closer DNA end match to TRBJ2-5. The CDR3 has 18 amino acids. Per the germline V gene, CDR1 is SGDLS and CDR2 is YYNGEE.

This clonotype was counted a single time. The junction differs from germline at one of its ends, possibly a read error. This chain links TRBV27 with TRBJ2-3; 10 bases line up with TRBD2. Germline CDR1 reads MNHEY; CDR2 reads SMNVEV (reference sequence). CDR3 length: 16 amino acids. CDR3 sequence (DNA): TGTGCCAGCAGTCCCTGGACTAGCGGTAGCACAGATGCGCAGTATTTT. It translates to CASSPWTSGSTDAQYF.

This rearrangement joins TRBV6-1 to TRBJ2-1; weak D call: TRBD1 (7 bases). Per the germline V gene, CDR1 is MNHNS and CDR2 is SASEGT. The CDR3 has 16 amino acids. The ends were cut back, 6 bases at V and 0 bases at J, with 15 bases in the middle. As DNA, the CDR3 is TGTGCCAGCAGGGTTCAGGGGGGAGGCTCCTACAATGAGCAGTTCTTC. Translating gives CASRVQGGGSYNEQFF.

This clonotype was seen a single time. The chain couples TRBV7-9 to TRBJ1-4; D is unclear. Germline V gene data show CDR1 as SEHNR and CDR2 as FQNEAQ (reference sequence). Trimming left V 5 bases short and J 0 bases short, with 13 bases between. CDR3 length: 16 amino acids. DNA of the CDR3: TGTGCCAGCAGCCCCGTTTTTTTTGCAACTAATGAAAAACTGTTTTTT. Residues: CASSPVFFATNEKLFF.

This clonotype has only a few counts. The chain is built from TRBV11-2 and TRBJ2-5; tentatively, D is TRBD1 or TRBD2 (7 bases each). The V and J ends lost 5 bases and 4 bases respectively, with 17 bases between them. Germline CDR1 is SGHAT and CDR2 is FQNNGV. The CDR3 length is 15 residues. DNA of the CDR3: TGTGCCAGCAGCCGTCAGGGGGGGTGGTCAGAGACCCAGTACTTC. The encoded protein is CASSRQGGWSETQYF.

The J gene is TRBJ2-5, the V gene TRBV29-1; 8 positions agree with TRBD2. Germline CDR1 reads SQVTM; CDR2 reads ANQGSEA. Germline trimming cut 3 bases from V and 13 bases from J; bases unmatched to any gene: 22. The CDR3 extends over 16 amino acids. As DNA, the CDR3 is TGCAGCGTTGATAGAGGGGGTAGTAGCGGGAAGAACGAGCGGTACTTC. Amino acids: CSVDRGGSSGKNERYF.

The chain recombines TRBV5-1 with TRBJ1-2; D remains ambiguous. V was clipped by 0 bases and J by 8 bases, with 8 bases between them. Germline CDR1 and CDR2: SGHRS and YFSETQ. The CDR3 covers 12 residues. DNA for the CDR3: TGCGCCAGCAGCTTGGATTGGGGAGGCTACACCTTC. Its translation: CASSLDWGGYTF.

Here the CDR3 reads CAISEIDQNNSPLHF. CDR3 DNA: TGTGCCATCAGTGAAATCGATCAAAATAATTCACCCCTCCACTTT. The chain combines TRBV10-3 with TRBJ1-6, with unresolved D. Germline V CDR1 and CDR2: ENHRY, SYGVKD. Trimming cost V 3 bases and J 5 bases, with 11 bases left between them. CDR3 length: 15 amino acids.

The chain recombines TRBV7-9 with TRBJ2-7; no reliable D call. The CDR3 is 12 amino acids. The germline gives CDR1 SEHNR, CDR2 FQNEAQ (reference sequence). The V end lost 3 bases, the J end lost 2 bases, and 5 bases lay between the germline ends. CDR3 in amino acids: CASSFNTYEQYF. The CDR3, as DNA: TGTGCCAGCAGCTTCAATACCTACGAGCAGTACTTC.

This clonotype occurred a few times. The chain is built from TRBV15 and TRBJ1-1, with TRBD1 as a possible D gene (6 bases). The length of the CDR3 is 17 residues. Trimming cost V 2 bases and J 0 bases, with 16 bases left between them. Germline V gives CDR1 LNHNV, CDR2 YYDKDF (reference sequence). In nucleotides, the CDR3 is TGTGCCACCAGCAGATCCCCGAACGCAGGGGTGAACACTGAAGCTTTCTTT. It encodes CATSRSPNAGVNTEAFF.

This rearrangement joins TRBV24-1 to TRBJ2-1; TRBD2 matches at 13 bases. Unmatched junction bases numbered 4, after V lost 5 bases and J lost 4 bases. This CDR3 region has 16 residues. The germline gives CDR1 KGHDR, CDR2 SFDVKD. Written as DNA, the CDR3 is TGTGCCACCAGTGGACTAGCGGGAGGAGTGTACAATGAGCAGTTCTTC. It codes for CATSGLAGGVYNEQFF.

The chain couples TRBV20-1 to TRBJ2-1; D ambiguous. The germline V gene encodes CDR1 DFQATT and CDR2 SNEGSKA (reference sequence). The V end lost 0 bases, the J end lost 0 bases, and 9 bases lay between the germline ends. The CDR3 has 15 amino acids. The CDR3 here is CSARDRQISYNEQFF. Written as DNA, the CDR3 is TGCAGTGCTAGAGATAGGCAGATCTCCTACAATGAGCAGTTCTTC.

The genes are TRBV12-5 and TRBJ2-6; D not certain. Germline values: CDR1 LGHNT, CDR2 FRNRAP. The CDR3 covers 17 residues. V lost 0 bases to trimming and J lost 1 base, with 10 bases between them. CDR3 in DNA: TGTGCTAGTGGTTTGGTACTCAAAGTGTCTGGGGCCAACGTCCTGACTTTC. Protein sequence: CASGLVLKVSGANVLTF.

Here the CDR3 DNA reads TGTGCCACCAGCAGAGACCGCCGGGACAGCTCCTACGAGCAGTACTTC. It encodes CATSRDRRDSSYEQYF. V usage is TRBV15 and J usage is TRBJ2-7; 7 nucleotides line up with TRBD1. V dropped 0 bases and J dropped 0; count of bases not matched to a gene: 5. Germline values: CDR1 LNHNV, CDR2 YYDKDF (reference sequence). The CDR3 has 16 residues.

This clonotype occurred many times. This chain uses TRBV30 with TRBJ2-4, with D tentatively TRBD2 (5 bases). The CDR3 loop spans 13 amino acids. Germline assignment: CDR1 GTSNPN and CDR2 SVGIG (reference sequence). Here the CDR3 reads CGLGIQRQNIQYF. The CDR3 nucleotides read TGTGGTCTGGGAATTCAGCGGCAAAACATTCAGTACTTC.

This clonotype was seen more than once but under ten times. The chain couples TRBV13 to TRBJ2-7; 13 bases match TRBD2. Trimming at V came to 2 bases and at J to 5 bases, leaving 9 bases not matched to a gene. The CDR3 is 17 amino acids. Germline V gene lookup returns CDR1 PRHDT and CDR2 FYEKMQ (reference sequence). The CDR3 loop reads CASSLSGLAGNMNEQYF. The CDR3 region has the DNA TGTGCCAGCAGCTTATCGGGACTAGCGGGAAATATGAACGAGCAGTACTTC.

In its sample, this clonotype was seen many times. The chain employs TRBV7-3 and TRBJ2-3; 10 nucleotides align to TRBD2. The CDR3 runs 16 residues. V lost 0 bases, J lost 6 bases, and 6 bases stayed unmatched. Per germline, CDR1 SGHTA and CDR2 FQGTGA. DNA of the CDR3: TGTGCCAGCAGCTTAACGGCGAGCGGGAGGGGGGATACGCAGTATTTT. It translates to CASSLTASGRGDTQYF.

This clonotype occurred once. The chain is built from TRBV25-1 and TRBJ2-1; 10 nucleotides match TRBD2. There are 15 residues in the CDR3. Germline V gene sequence: CDR1 MGHDK, CDR2 SYGVNS. The ends lost 3 bases at V and 4 bases at J; junction bases unmatched: 3. CDR3 protein: CASSDWTSGYNEQFF. In nucleotides, the CDR3 is TGTGCCAGCAGTGACTGGACTAGCGGTTACAATGAGCAGTTCTTC.